This entry lists 3 T cell receptor beta chains sequenced from one sample in a study of shared clonotypes between healthy human individuals. Assay used: immunoSEQ multiplex PCR; TCRdb lists only in-frame clones, some missing. Of 850,000 to 1,200,000 clones in the sample, about 75% were seen once. Sample: memory CD4+ T cells sorted from blood. Subset indicated: CD45RA-negative fraction. The receptors were gathered from a man in his late teens or twenties in good health.

V usage is TRBV18 and J usage is TRBJ2-1; D is possibly TRBD2 (6 bases). Looked up from germline, CDR1 is KGHSH and CDR2 is LQKENI. The V end was cut by 3 bases, the J end by 10 bases, with 16 bases between. This CDR3 spans 14 amino acids. CDR3 residues: CASSPSAGPGEQFF. The CDR3 bases are TGTGCCAGCTCACCTTCCGCGGGGCCAGGGGAGCAGTTCTTC.

The V and J genes are TRBV6-6 and TRBJ1-6; D may be TRBD1 (5 bases). CDR1 is MNHNY, CDR2 SVGAGI, per germline (reference sequence). The CDR3 covers 15 residues. Trimming stripped 7 bases from V and 5 bases from J, with 15 bases between. The CDR3: CASTWGGFDNSPLHF. The DNA of the CDR3 is TGTGCCAGCACCTGGGGGGGATTCGATAATTCACCCCTCCACTTT.

The chain couples TRBV19 to TRBJ1-1; the D gene is possibly TRBD1 (6 bases). The CDR3 spans 15 residues. V lost 5 bases, J lost 2 bases, and 15 bases lay in between. Germline assignment: CDR1 LNHDA and CDR2 SQIVND (reference sequence). The CDR3 region has the DNA TGTGCCAGTAGTGGGTCCTTCAGGGGCAACACTGAAGCTTTCTTT. Residues: CASSGSFRGNTEAFF.